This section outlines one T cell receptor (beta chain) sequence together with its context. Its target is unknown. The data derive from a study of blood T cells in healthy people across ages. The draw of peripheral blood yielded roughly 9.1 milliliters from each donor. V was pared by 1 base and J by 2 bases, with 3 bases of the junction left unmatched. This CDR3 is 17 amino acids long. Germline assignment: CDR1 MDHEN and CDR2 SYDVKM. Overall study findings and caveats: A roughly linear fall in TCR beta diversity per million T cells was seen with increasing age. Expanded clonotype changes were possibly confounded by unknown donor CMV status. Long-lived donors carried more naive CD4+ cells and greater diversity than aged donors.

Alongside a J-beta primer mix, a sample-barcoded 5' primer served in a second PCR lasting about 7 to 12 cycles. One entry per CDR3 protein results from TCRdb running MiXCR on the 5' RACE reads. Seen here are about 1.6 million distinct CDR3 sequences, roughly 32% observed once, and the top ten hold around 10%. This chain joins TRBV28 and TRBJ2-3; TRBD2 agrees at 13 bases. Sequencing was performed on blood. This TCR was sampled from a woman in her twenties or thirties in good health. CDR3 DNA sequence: TGTGCCAGCAGTTTATCGGGACTAGCGGGATTCACAGATACGCAGTATTTT. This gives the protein CASSLSGLAGFTDTQYF.